The entry below gives a single TCR beta chain sequence along with its context. Specified treatment: over 15 received Ad26.COV2.S at low or high dose, single or two shots; roughly five received placebo; per-sample allocation not given. The investigators took samples on day 63 after the first vaccine or placebo injection. The data belong to a study of Ad26.COV2.S vaccination and SARS-CoV-2 variants. V lost 1 base and J lost 6, with 10 bases in between. CDR1 SGHAT and CDR2 FQNNGV come from the germline V gene. The CDR3 consists of 14 residues. Data came from immunoSEQ multiplex PCR; TCRdb stores just in-frame clones and leaves some out. The top ten clones hold approximately 3.7% of a sample with fewer than 400,000 clones, approximately 91% of them seen once.

The sequencing here drew on peripheral blood, taken in a trial of Ad26.COV2.S vaccine versus placebo. This sequence was found in a person aged 18-60 years who received the Ad26.COV2.S COVID-19 vaccine or a placebo. The chain is built from TRBV11-2 and TRBJ2-1; D gene ambiguous. The CDR3 DNA is TGTGCCAGCAGCTTAGGTTCTTGGGGCAATGAGCAGTTCTTC. Its translation is CASSLGSWGNEQFF.